Listed below are T cell receptor beta chains from one sample, sequenced in a study of T-cell reconstitution after alpha-beta-depleted transplantation in children. One entry per CDR3 protein results from TCRdb running MiXCR on the PCR reads. The profile shows approximately 500,000 distinct CDR3 sequences, about 10% of them singletons. Sequenced here: PBMCs, sampled before TCRalphabeta/CD19-depleted stem cell transplant. These receptors came from a child under 10 years old with inherited bone marrow failure, due to receive a stem cell transplant. Both conserved end residues are part of each CDR3. The D gene is left open where the match is weak. Rows may omit the clone size; those that give it use once, few, many or a size class.

d_gene	v_gene	abundance	j_gene	CDR3nt	CDR3aa
.	TRBV28	many	TRBJ2-2	TGTGCCAGCAGTCCATTCACAGGGTCGAACACCGGGGAGCTGTTTTTT	CASSPFTGSNTGELFF
TRBD2	TRBV18	.	TRBJ2-1	TGTGCCAGCTCACCACTACAGCGGGAGGGCCACGGTGAGCAGTTCTTC	CASSPLQREGHGEQFF
.	TRBV3-2	many	TRBJ2-3	TGTGCCAGCAGCTCAAGGGGGAGAAGCACAGATACGCAGTATTTT	CASSSRGRSTDTQYF
TRBD1	TRBV27	many	TRBJ2-3	TGTGCCAGCAGTTACAGGACAGGGTGGACAGATACGCAGTATTTT	CASSYRTGWTDTQYF
.	TRBV7-9	many	TRBJ2-3	TGTGCCAGCAGCTTACCCCTAGGGACACGGTCTACGCAGTATTTT	CASSLPLGTRSTQYF
.	TRBV11-2	many	TRBJ1-4	TGTGCCAGCAGCTTAGTTTGGGGCGCGACTAATGAAAAACTGTTTTTT	CASSLVWGATNEKLFF
TRBD1	TRBV5-1	few	TRBJ2-1	TGCGCCAGCAGCCCCGGGACAGGGGACCACAATGAGCAGTTCTTC	CASSPGTGDHNEQFF
.	TRBV28	.	TRBJ2-5	TGTGCCAGCAGTTTCCCAGGGGTAGCGGTTCGTCCAGGGCAAGAGACCCTGTACTTC	CASSFPGVAVRPGQETLYF
TRBD1	TRBV20-1	many	TRBJ1-3	TGCAGTGCTAGAGCAGGGGGACCTGAATACTCTGGAAACACCATATATTTT	CSARAGGPEYSGNTIYF
.	TRBV12-3/TRBV12-4	many	TRBJ1-2	TGTGCCAGCAAGGGCTTCGGCTACACCTTC	CASKGFGYTF
TRBD2	TRBV6-5	many	TRBJ2-2	TGTGCCAGCAGTTACGGGCGGGAGGGTAGCACCGGGGAGCTGTTTTTT	CASSYGREGSTGELFF
TRBD1	TRBV12-3/TRBV12-4	.	TRBJ1-1	TGTGCCAGCAGTACCTGGACAGGGCAGGACACTGAAGCTTTCTTT	CASSTWTGQDTEAFF
.	TRBV23-1	.	TRBJ2-7	TGCGCCAGCAGTCAATTAGGTTTAGGACCTGACTACGAGCAGTACTTC	CASSQLGLGPDYEQYF